A selection of T cell receptor beta chains follows, all from one sample in a study of OX40 agonist ivuxolimab in advanced cancers. Libraries were prepared by immunoSEQ multiplex PCR; TCRdb keeps only in-frame clonotypes and omits some of them. Of 28,000 or so clones listed, roughly 86% are singletons. This material consisted of CD4+ or CD8+ T cells sorted from blood, taken in a trial of the OX40 agonist ivuxolimab. These receptors were obtained from an adult with an advanced solid tumor such as melanoma, head and neck, liver or kidney cancer. Both conserved end residues are part of each CDR3. Fields, in order: CDR3 protein, CDR3 DNA, V gene, D gene, clone size, J gene. D genes are given only for firm matches. Expanded clones are given a class, and other clones once, few, many or no size at all.

CDR3: CASSLERTGGDYGYTF; DNA: TGTGCCAGCAGCCTAGAGCGTACAGGGGGCGACTATGGCTACACCTTC; V: TRBV11-3; D: TRBD1; size: few; J: TRBJ1-2
CDR3: CASWGAAEAFF; DNA: TGTGCCAGCTGGGGGGCCGCTGAAGCTTTCTTT; V: TRBV6-6; D: -; size: -; J: TRBJ1-1
CDR3: CASSPTGAAYEQYF; DNA: TGTGCCAGCAGCCCTACAGGGGCCGCCTACGAGCAGTACTTC; V: TRBV9; D: TRBD1; size: -; J: TRBJ2-7
CDR3: CASSRGGPQPQHF; DNA: TGTGCCAGCTCGCGGGGGGGACCCCAGCCCCAGCATTTT; V: TRBV18; D: -; size: once; J: TRBJ1-5
CDR3: CASSVGLDTGELFF; DNA: TGTGCCAGCAGTGTAGGTTTGGACACCGGGGAGCTGTTTTTT; V: TRBV6-1; D: -; size: few; J: TRBJ2-2
CDR3: CASSLAVGRRDEQFF; DNA: TGTGCCAGCAGCTTAGCGGTGGGGCGCCGGGATGAGCAGTTCTTC; V: TRBV7-9; D: -; size: -; J: TRBJ2-1
CDR3: CASMRGLAGVYEQYF; DNA: TGTGCCAGCATGCGGGGACTAGCGGGAGTTTACGAGCAGTACTTC; V: TRBV28; D: TRBD2; size: -; J: TRBJ2-7
CDR3: CASSQDPVSSDTIYF; DNA: TGCGCCAGCAGCCAAGATCCCGTTTCATCTGACACCATATATTTT; V: TRBV4-1; D: -; size: -; J: TRBJ1-3
CDR3: CSVILGTGELFF; DNA: TGCAGCGTCATCTTAGGCACCGGGGAGCTGTTTTTT; V: TRBV29-1; D: -; size: -; J: TRBJ2-2
CDR3: CAISEAQRTSGGAEQFF; DNA: TGTGCCATCAGTGAGGCACAACGGACTAGCGGGGGGGCGGAGCAGTTCTTC; V: TRBV10-3; D: TRBD2; size: -; J: TRBJ2-1
CDR3: CASSKPTSLAGDRYEQYF; DNA: TGTGCCAGCAGCAAACCCACCTCCCTGGCGGGGGACCGATACGAGCAGTACTTC; V: TRBV21-1; D: -; size: -; J: TRBJ2-7
CDR3: CASSYARNTEAFF; DNA: TGTGCCAGCAGTTACGCGAGGAACACTGAAGCTTTCTTT; V: TRBV6-5; D: -; size: -; J: TRBJ1-1
CDR3: CASAFLAGYNEQFF; DNA: TGTGCCAGCGCGTTTCTAGCGGGATACAATGAGCAGTTCTTC; V: TRBV28; D: TRBD2; size: -; J: TRBJ2-1
CDR3: CASTFSMEDQETQYF; DNA: TGTGCCAGCACCTTCTCGATGGAGGACCAAGAGACCCAGTACTTC; V: TRBV11-2; D: -; size: -; J: TRBJ2-5
CDR3: CASSSSGTGEETQYF; DNA: TGTGCCAGCAGCTCTTCCGGGACAGGGGAAGAGACCCAGTACTTC; V: TRBV11-3; D: TRBD1; size: -; J: TRBJ2-5
CDR3: CASSLDPYISPLHF; DNA: TGTGCCAGCAGTTTGGACCCATATATTTCACCCCTCCACTTT; V: TRBV27; D: -; size: once; J: TRBJ1-6
CDR3: CASSPSRQANTGELFF; DNA: TGTGCCAGCAGCCCTAGCAGACAGGCGAACACCGGGGAGCTGTTTTTT; V: TRBV7-7; D: -; size: -; J: TRBJ2-2
CDR3: CASSLAASAREQFF; DNA: TGTGCCAGCAGTTTAGCGGCTAGCGCTCGTGAGCAGTTCTTC; V: TRBV27; D: -; size: -; J: TRBJ2-1
CDR3: CASSLQGGSKNIQYF; DNA: TGCGCCAGCAGCCTCCAGGGGGGGTCCAAAAACATTCAGTACTTC; V: TRBV4-1; D: -; size: -; J: TRBJ2-4
CDR3: CASSVGGGLSYEQYF; DNA: TGTGCCAGCAGCGTAGGGGGCGGGTTGTCCTACGAGCAGTACTTC; V: TRBV9; D: -; size: -; J: TRBJ2-7
CDR3: CASSPGTGILFPAKNIQYF; DNA: TGCGCCAGCAGCCCCGGGACAGGGATTCTCTTCCCGGCCAAAAACATTCAGTACTTC; V: TRBV4-1; D: TRBD1; size: -; J: TRBJ2-4
CDR3: CASGASGSNEQFF; DNA: TGTGCCAGTGGGGCTAGCGGGAGCAATGAGCAGTTCTTC; V: TRBV28; D: TRBD2; size: -; J: TRBJ2-1
CDR3: CSAHFSEAFF; DNA: TGCAGTGCCCATTTCTCTGAAGCTTTCTTT; V: TRBV20-1; D: -; size: -; J: TRBJ1-1
CDR3: CASSLVIGIGLQETQYF; DNA: TGTGCCAGCAGCCTTGTAATTGGAATTGGGTTGCAAGAGACCCAGTACTTC; V: TRBV5-5; D: -; size: -; J: TRBJ2-5
CDR3: CASSPPGNTEAFF; DNA: TGTGCCAGCAGTCCCCCGGGGAACACTGAAGCTTTCTTT; V: TRBV6-5; D: -; size: -; J: TRBJ1-1
CDR3: CATKTGVGQPQHF; DNA: TGTGCCACCAAGACAGGGGTGGGTCAGCCCCAGCATTTT; V: TRBV6-5; D: TRBD1; size: -; J: TRBJ1-5
CDR3: CASSLRAWGDRETQYF; DNA: TGTGCCAGCAGTTTAAGGGCTTGGGGGGATCGAGAGACCCAGTACTTC; V: TRBV28; D: -; size: -; J: TRBJ2-5
CDR3: CASSFGASPLNEQFF; DNA: TGTGCCAGCAGCTTCGGGGCTTCACCGTTGAATGAGCAGTTCTTC; V: TRBV7-3; D: -; size: -; J: TRBJ2-1
CDR3: CASSPQMGGNTEAFF; DNA: TGTGCCAGCAGTCCCCAAATGGGGGGGAACACTGAAGCTTTCTTT; V: TRBV28; D: -; size: -; J: TRBJ1-1
CDR3: CASSWDPTSNEQFF; DNA: TGTGCCAGCAGCTGGGACCCGACAAGTAATGAGCAGTTCTTC; V: TRBV5-5; D: -; size: -; J: TRBJ2-1
CDR3: CASSPLVVGTEAFF; DNA: TGTGCCAGCAGCCCCCTTGTGGTTGGGACTGAAGCTTTCTTT; V: TRBV5-4; D: -; size: -; J: TRBJ1-1
CDR3: CASVATGELFF; DNA: TGTGCCTCCGTAGCGACCGGGGAGCTGTTTTTT; V: TRBV30; D: -; size: few; J: TRBJ2-2
CDR3: CASSQDGNTEAFF; DNA: TGCGCCAGCAGCCAGGACGGGAACACTGAAGCTTTCTTT; V: TRBV4-1; D: -; size: few; J: TRBJ1-1
CDR3: CASSQGDGLSGNTIYF; DNA: TGCGCCAGCAGCCAAGGGGACGGCCTCTCTGGAAACACCATATATTTT; V: TRBV4-1; D: -; size: -; J: TRBJ1-3
CDR3: CASRPDGTTYEQYF; DNA: TGTGCCAGCAGGCCAGACGGAACAACCTACGAGCAGTACTTC; V: TRBV28; D: -; size: -; J: TRBJ2-7
CDR3: CASSLHATGGYGNEQFF; DNA: TGTGCCAGCAGCCTTCACGCGACAGGGGGATATGGGAATGAGCAGTTCTTC; V: TRBV7-9; D: TRBD1; size: -; J: TRBJ2-1
CDR3: CASSPGDLTTDTQYF; DNA: TGTGCCAGCAGCCCGGGGGACCTTACCACAGATACGCAGTATTTT; V: TRBV5-8; D: -; size: -; J: TRBJ2-3
CDR3: CASSTTRYNEQFF; DNA: TGTGCCAGCAGCACCACGCGTTACAATGAGCAGTTCTTC; V: TRBV6-5; D: -; size: medium-sized; J: TRBJ2-1
CDR3: CASSQGTGLTYEQYF; DNA: TGTGCCAGCAGTCAGGGGACAGGGCTTACCTACGAGCAGTACTTC; V: TRBV27; D: TRBD1; size: -; J: TRBJ2-7
CDR3: CAISIRDLIHEQYF; DNA: TGTGCCATCAGCATCCGGGACTTAATCCACGAGCAGTACTTC; V: TRBV15; D: -; size: -; J: TRBJ2-7
CDR3: CASSLAGEQGSVEQYF; DNA: TGTGCCAGCAGCTTAGCTGGGGAGCAGGGTTCGGTCGAGCAGTACTTC; V: TRBV13; D: -; size: few; J: TRBJ2-7
CDR3: CASSETLGSAAYEQYF; DNA: TGCGCCAGTAGTGAGACCCTGGGGTCCGCAGCCTACGAGCAGTACTTC; V: TRBV10-2; D: -; size: -; J: TRBJ2-7
CDR3: CASTSQAGGTGELFF; DNA: TGCGCCAGCACCTCGCAAGCAGGGGGCACCGGGGAGCTGTTTTTT; V: TRBV4-1; D: TRBD1; size: -; J: TRBJ2-2
CDR3: CASSEEDSYEQYF; DNA: TGCGCCAGCAGCGAGGAGGACAGTTACGAGCAGTACTTC; V: TRBV5-1; D: -; size: -; J: TRBJ2-7
CDR3: CASVRREYEQYF; DNA: TGTGCCAGCGTGAGGCGGGAGTATGAGCAGTACTTC; V: TRBV25-1; D: TRBD2; size: medium-sized; J: TRBJ2-7
CDR3: CASRTTDSLNTEAFF; DNA: TGTGCCAGCAGGACCACCGACAGCTTGAACACTGAAGCTTTCTTT; V: TRBV6-5; D: -; size: -; J: TRBJ1-1
CDR3: CSVFSGGSQPQHF; DNA: TGCAGCGTTTTTTCCGGGGGTAGTCAGCCCCAGCATTTT; V: TRBV29-1; D: -; size: -; J: TRBJ1-5
CDR3: CASIEGQGNGGVNTEAFF; DNA: TGTGCCAGCATAGAAGGTCAGGGTAACGGAGGGGTGAACACTGAAGCTTTCTTT; V: TRBV7-4; D: -; size: -; J: TRBJ1-1
CDR3: CASSSSGELFF; DNA: TGCGCCAGCAGCTCGTCCGGGGAGCTGTTTTTT; V: TRBV5-1; D: -; size: once; J: TRBJ2-2